This T cell receptor beta chain originates from a study of T-cell reconstitution after alpha-beta-depleted transplantation in children. Study results and limitations: The study reportedly traced alpha-beta T cells about two months after transplant to several hundred expanded graft clones.

Preparation of the TCRbeta library used unique molecular identifiers. One entry per CDR3 protein results from TCRdb running MiXCR on the PCR reads. The sample contains some 460,000 distinct CDR3 sequences, about 16% of which appear only once. Remarks on this clonotype: Antigen: not known.

Germline values: CDR1 ENHRY, CDR2 SYGVKD. The CDR3 runs 13 residues. V was cut by 6 bases and J by 2 bases, with 8 bases left in between. The chain links TRBV10-3 to TRBJ2-1; no reliable D call. The sequencing here drew on PBMCs, mostly from graft donor cells, taken 360 days after TCRalphabeta/CD19-depleted stem cell transplant. The receptor comes from a boy younger than two who had a stem cell transplant for Wiskott-Aldrich syndrome, so the T cells may come from the graft donor. The CDR3 reads CAIRDHTYNEQFF. CDR3 DNA: TGTGCCATCAGGGATCATACCTACAATGAGCAGTTCTTC.